A single sample gave rise to the 20 T cell receptor beta chains below, sequenced in a study of Tregs in tolerant kidney transplant recipients. This table comes from immunoSEQ multiplex PCR, and its TCRdb copy is limited to in-frame clones, with some not included. The repertoire consists of some 90,000 clones, with just over 90% occurring once and the leading ten covering 4.7%. The sequencing sample was made of CD8+ T cells from blood. The receptors come from a human donor in good health.

The sample holds a few counts of this clone. V gene TRBV2 combines with J gene TRBJ2-2; D possibly uses TRBD1 or TRBD2 (5 bases each). Germline V CDR1 and CDR2: SNHLY, FYNNEI. V was shortened by 9 bases and J by 6 bases, with 23 bases between the two germline ends. The CDR3 consists of 16 residues. CDR3 region: CASRDQQKARAGELFF. CDR3 in DNA: TGTGCCAGTCGGGACCAACAGAAAGCTAGGGCCGGGGAGCTGTTTTTT.

In its sample, this clone was seen once. The V and J genes are TRBV6-5 and TRBJ1-3, with D possibly TRBD1 on 6 matching bases. V shed 4 bases and J shed 0 bases, with 10 bases lying between them. The CDR3 covers 15 residues. CDR1 and CDR2 from the germline V gene are MNHEY and SVGAGI. CDR3 DNA sequence: TGTGCCAGCAGTTCTTGGACAGTCTCTGGAAACACCATATATTTT. Translating gives CASSSWTVSGNTIYF.

The chain couples TRBV5-1 to TRBJ2-7; D gene unclear. CDR1 and CDR2 (germline): SGHRS, YFSETQ. The V end lost 2 bases, the J end lost 1 base, and 4 bases lay between the germline ends. The CDR3 sequence is 12 residues long. CDR3 amino acids: CASSLTSYEQYF. CDR3 in DNA: TGCGCCAGCAGCTTAACATCCTACGAGCAGTACTTC.

J is TRBJ1-4 and V is TRBV5-1; TRBD1 agrees at 10 bases. The CDR3 has 15 amino acids. V was clipped by 3 bases and J by 8 bases; unmatched bases: 7. The germline V gene encodes CDR1 SGHRS and CDR2 YFSETQ. The CDR3 protein is CASSSRTGGIEKLFF. The CDR3 DNA follows: TGCGCCAGCAGCTCCCGGACAGGGGGTATAGAAAAACTGTTTTTT.

DNA for the CDR3: TGTGCCAGCAGCCGGGGGGACAAATTTTCGCAGCCCCAGCATTTT. It translates to CASSRGDKFSQPQHF. The chain links TRBV7-9 to TRBJ1-5, with D possibly TRBD1 on 6 matching bases. CDR1 SEHNR and CDR2 FQNEAQ come from the germline V gene (reference sequence). This CDR3 has 15 residues. Trimming cost V 5 bases and J 7 bases, with 18 bases left between them.

As for this clone: One end of the junction fails to match germline, which may point to a read error. This chain uses TRBV29-1 with TRBJ2-1; TRBD2 is a possible D gene (7 bases). This CDR3 region has 14 residues. Per germline, CDR1 SQVTM and CDR2 ANQGSEA. This chain's CDR3 is CSVEGGAYGNEQFF. CDR3 nucleotide sequence: TGCAGCGTCGAAGGGGGGGCCTATGGCAATGAGCAGTTCTTC.

V and J are TRBV9 and TRBJ1-5; a weak D match, TRBD1 (5 bases). This CDR3 contains 15 residues. Trimming took off 4 bases at V and 0 bases at J, with 11 bases between the two ends. Germline V gene lookup returns CDR1 SGDLS and CDR2 YYNGEE. The CDR3 DNA reads TGTGCCAGCAGCCCTGGGGGTTTTAGCAATCAGCCCCAGCATTTT. Protein: CASSPGGFSNQPQHF.

The chain joins TRBV4-1 to TRBJ1-1, with D hard to call. CDR1 and CDR2 from the germline V gene are MGHRA and YSYEKL. This CDR3 comprises 14 residues. Between the trimmed V and J ends, which lost 2 bases and 0 bases, there was a span of 7 bases. CDR3 DNA: TGCGCCAGCAGCCAATCTGTCATGAACACTGAAGCTTTCTTT. It yields the protein CASSQSVMNTEAFF.

This chain links TRBV6-4 with TRBJ2-3; 8 bases are a match to TRBD1. V lost 6 bases, J lost 4 bases, and 6 bases stayed unmatched. In germline, CDR1 is MRHNA, CDR2 SNTAGT. CDR3 length: 14 amino acids. CDR3 amino acids: CASSPTGVADTQYF. The CDR3 nucleotides read TGTGCCAGCAGCCCGACAGGGGTGGCAGATACGCAGTATTTT.

The genes are TRBV6-5 and TRBJ1-1; the D is unclear. V gave up 2 bases and J gave up 5 bases, with 12 bases separating them. Germline V lookup: CDR1 MNHEY, CDR2 SVGAGI. The CDR3 is made up of 14 amino acids. The chain's CDR3 is CASSYTTAQTEAFF. The CDR3 nucleotides read TGTGCCAGCAGTTACACTACAGCCCAAACTGAAGCTTTCTTT.

A few counts support this clone. The chain combines TRBV19 with TRBJ1-2; D perhaps matches TRBD1 (5 bases). The length of the CDR3 is 12 residues. CDR1 is LNHDA, CDR2 SQIVND, per germline (reference sequence). Trimming took 11 bases from V and 6 from J, leaving 16 bases between them. The CDR3 DNA reads TGTGCCGGGGGGACGGTCGTCGATGGCTACACCTTC. It translates to CAGGTVVDGYTF.

This chain uses TRBV6-1 with TRBJ2-7, with TRBD1 matching over 9 bases. The junction had 4 bases not matched to a gene; V was cut back by 7 bases and J by 3 bases. Germline CDR1 MNHNS, CDR2 SASEGT. The CDR3 has 13 amino acids. CDR3 loop: CASIPGQGYEQYF. The CDR3 DNA reads TGTGCCAGCATTCCGGGACAGGGCTACGAGCAGTACTTC.

The chain employs TRBV10-3 and TRBJ2-3; tentative D call: TRBD2 (6 bases). Trimming stripped 0 bases from V and 3 bases from J, with 22 bases between. Germline CDR1 and CDR2: ENHRY and SYGVKD. The length of the CDR3 is 19 residues. CDR3 DNA sequence: TGTGCCATCAGTGAGTCGGAATTAGGAGGGGCAACCCTTACAGATACGCAGTATTTT. Protein product: CAISESELGGATLTDTQYF.

This sequence joins TRBV10-2 and TRBJ2-7; D not resolved. The germline gives CDR1 WSHSY, CDR2 SAAADI. This CDR3 is built from 9 residues. Trimming pared 8 bases from V and 5 bases from J, leaving 4 bases between. This CDR3 reads CASGHEQYF. For the CDR3, the DNA is TGCGCCAGCGGACACGAGCAGTACTTC.

The V and J genes are TRBV28 and TRBJ2-5; D gene unclear. Trimming took 2 bases from V and 1 from J, leaving 17 bases between them. CDR1 and CDR2 from the germline V gene are MDHEN and SYDVKM. CDR3 length: 17 residues. The CDR3 DNA reads TGTGCCAGCAGTTTAGAGGAGCTACGCTTCGGCCAAGAGACCCAGTACTTC. Translation gives CASSLEELRFGQETQYF. The full variable domain, its missing parts supplied by reference TRBV28 and TRBJ2-5, is DVKVTQSSRYLVKRTGEKVFLECVQDMDHENMFWYRQDPGLGLRLIYFSYDVKMKEKGDIPEGYSVSREKKERFSLILESASTNQTSMYLCASSLEELRFGQETQYFGPGTRLLVL.

This clone was seen only once. The J gene is TRBJ2-7, the V gene TRBV6-1; D unclear. The CDR3 loop spans 11 amino acids. The V gene's germline CDR1 is MNHNS and CDR2 SASEGT. V was clipped by 6 bases and J by 3 bases, with 6 bases between them. DNA for the CDR3: TGTGCCAGCAGCAATGGCTACGAGCAGTACTTC. It specifies CASSNGYEQYF.

The chain carries TRBV2 and TRBJ2-3; 11 bases fit TRBD2. Trimming removed 5 bases from V and 1 base from J; junction bases left unmatched: 11. The CDR3 is 18 residues long. Germline CDR1 reads SNHLY; CDR2 reads FYNNEI. CDR3 amino acids: CASSNIQGTSGRTDTQYF. For the CDR3, the DNA is TGTGCCAGCAGTAATATACAAGGGACTAGCGGACGCACAGATACGCAGTATTTT.

The V call is TRBV4-2, the J call TRBJ1-1; 8 nucleotides match TRBD1. Trimming removed 5 bases from V and 7 bases from J; junction bases left unmatched: 6. The CDR3 sequence is 13 residues long. Germline CDR1 reads LGHNA; CDR2 reads YNFKEQ. The CDR3 nucleotides read TGTGCCAGCAGCGCCCACAGGGGGTTTGAAGCTTTCTTT. Protein product: CASSAHRGFEAFF.

The chain joins TRBV7-8 to TRBJ2-2, with a weak D call TRBD1 (6 bases). CDR1 is SGHVS and CDR2 is FQNEAQ in the germline V gene. This CDR3 spans 16 amino acids. The germline V and J ends were trimmed by 1 base and 1 base, with 10 bases remaining between them. For the CDR3, the DNA is TGTGCCAGCAGCTTAGTTCGACAGGTGAACACCGGGGAGCTGTTTTTT. Amino acid sequence: CASSLVRQVNTGELFF.

This chain joins TRBV15 and TRBJ1-4; no reliable D call. Germline CDR1 and CDR2: LNHNV and YYDKDF (reference sequence). Deletions cut 3 bases from V and 8 bases from J, with 16 bases between. This CDR3 spans 15 amino acids. The CDR3 DNA follows: TGTGCCACCAGCAGTACAACAGAATCCCCCGAAAAACTGTTTTTT. It codes for CATSSTTESPEKLFF.